These 22 T cell receptor beta chains share one sample of origin, sequenced in a study of CD4+ T cells in melanoma. Sequencing was performed with immunoSEQ multiplex PCR; in TCRdb, only in-frame clones are kept and a portion is missing. This repertoire shows about 11,000 clones, 60% to 80% found once; its top ten account for roughly 9%. The sample consisted of cells from a culture (not recorded whether cultured in vitro). Every receptor here comes from a human donor with melanoma.

A single count supports this clone. This chain links TRBV6-5 with TRBJ2-7, with 12 positions matching TRBD2. Per the germline V gene, CDR1 is MNHEY and CDR2 is SVGAGI. Trimming cost V 0 bases and J 2 bases; bases outside gene matches: 2. This CDR3 has 16 amino acids. The CDR3, as DNA: TGTGCCAGCAGTTACTCGAGACTAGCGGGGGCCTACGAGCAGTACTTC. As protein: CASSYSRLAGAYEQYF.

The gene calls are TRBV7-9 and TRBJ2-1, with TRBD2 identical over 13 bases. J gave up 7 bases and V 2 bases, and 8 bases lay outside the gene matches. The CDR3 consists of 17 residues. Per the germline V gene, CDR1 is SEHNR and CDR2 is FQNEAQ (reference sequence). The CDR3: CASSLKLAGGILNEQFF. The CDR3 DNA follows: TGTGCCAGCAGCTTAAAACTAGCGGGGGGGATCTTAAATGAGCAGTTCTTC.

This clone was recorded a few times. As DNA, the CDR3 is TGTGCCAGCAGTCAGACGGGAGAGACCCAGTACTTC. Translation gives CASSQTGETQYF. This sequence joins TRBV6-1 and TRBJ2-5, with D unresolved. Per the germline V gene, CDR1 is MNHNS and CDR2 is SASEGT. V was clipped by 5 bases and J by 4 bases, with 8 bases between them. The CDR3 length is 12 residues.

The J gene is TRBJ2-7, the V gene TRBV2, with 9 bases lining up with TRBD1. CDR1 is SNHLY, CDR2 FYNNEI, per germline. With V trimmed by 7 bases and J by 6 bases, 7 bases remained unmatched. The CDR3 consists of 13 residues. The CDR3 protein is CASKGTGRSEQYF. In nucleotides, the CDR3 is TGTGCCAGCAAGGGGACAGGGCGGTCCGAGCAGTACTTC. Filled out from reference TRBV2 and TRBJ2-7, the complete variable domain reads EPEVTQTPSHQVTQMGQEVILRCVPISNHLYFYWYRQILGQKVEFLVSFYNNEISEKSEIFDDQFSVERPDGSNFTLKIRSTKLEDSAMYFCASKGTGRSEQYFGPGTRLTVT.

The chain carries TRBV7-8 and TRBJ2-7; 7 bases fit TRBD2. Germline-derived CDR1 and CDR2 are SGHVS and FQNEAQ. This CDR3 region has 14 residues. The J segment lost 0 bases and the V segment lost 5 bases, leaving 4 bases of the junction unmatched. CDR3 bases: TGTGCCAGCAGCATGAGCGGGGCCTCCTACGAGCAGTACTTC. This sequence encodes CASSMSGASYEQYF.

The chain recombines TRBV5-4 with TRBJ2-3, with 8 bases fitting TRBD2. V was clipped by 4 bases and J by 2 bases; unmatched bases: 9. This CDR3 is built from 16 residues. Germline CDR1 reads SGHNT; CDR2 reads YYREEE (reference sequence). CDR3 DNA sequence: TGTGCCAGCAGCCCGGGCGGGGGGTCCTTCACAGATACGCAGTATTTT. Its protein product is CASSPGGGSFTDTQYF. The variable domain in full, with the rest retrieved from reference TRBV5-4 and TRBJ2-3, is ETGVTQSPTHLIKTRGQQVTLRCSSQSGHNTVSWYQQALGQGPQFIFQYYREEENGRGNFPPRFSGLQFPNYSSELNVNALELDDSALYLCASSPGGGSFTDTQYFGPGTRLTVL.

A single count supports this clone. This chain links TRBV2 with TRBJ2-6; D unclear. Trimming left V 5 bases short and J 0 bases short, with 2 bases between. The germline V gene encodes CDR1 SNHLY and CDR2 FYNNEI. The CDR3 contains 13 residues. The CDR3 spells CASSLSGANVLTF. The CDR3 DNA sequence: TGTGCCAGCAGTCTCTCTGGGGCCAACGTCCTGACTTTC.

The chain couples TRBV6-1 to TRBJ2-2; perhaps TRBD1 as D (6 bases). CDR1 MNHNS and CDR2 SASEGT come from the germline V gene. This CDR3 has 12 residues. The V end lost 6 bases, the J end lost 5 bases, and 7 bases lay between the germline ends. CDR3 sequence reads: CASRTGTGELFF. The DNA for the CDR3 is TGTGCCAGCAGAACAGGGACCGGGGAGCTGTTTTTT.

This clone was counted a single time. This sequence joins TRBV4-1 and TRBJ1-1, with D unresolved. CDR3 length equals 14 residues. Trimming stripped 2 bases from V and 4 bases from J, with 11 bases between. Germline CDR1 MGHRA, CDR2 YSYEKL. This CDR3 reads CASSQPGSGTEAFF. The CDR3 nucleotides are TGCGCCAGCAGCCAACCGGGGTCGGGCACTGAAGCTTTCTTT.

The V and J genes are TRBV5-4 and TRBJ2-5, with TRBD2 as a possible D gene (5 bases). The germline CDR1 and CDR2 sequences are SGHNT and YYREEE (reference sequence). With 3 bases removed from V and 5 bases from J, the gap between germline ends came to 20 bases. The CDR3 loop spans 16 amino acids. CDR3 protein: CASSSEPDFLGETQYF. As DNA, the CDR3 is TGTGCCAGCAGCTCTGAACCGGACTTCCTTGGGGAGACCCAGTACTTC.

V is TRBV6-5 and J is TRBJ1-1; D unclear. CDR1 MNHEY and CDR2 SVGAGI come from the germline V gene. Trimming left V 6 bases short and J 1 base short, with 12 bases between. This CDR3 is built from 14 residues. CDR3 DNA sequence: TGTGCCAGCAGCCCCGTCGCAGCGAACACTGAAGCTTTCTTT. This sequence encodes CASSPVAANTEAFF.

V usage is TRBV4-1 and J usage is TRBJ2-5, with TRBD1 as a possible D gene (5 bases). The CDR3 has 16 amino acids. Trimming pared 4 bases from V and 5 bases from J, leaving 20 bases between. Germline V gene lookup returns CDR1 MGHRA and CDR2 YSYEKL. The DNA for the CDR3 is TGCGCCAGCAGCCCAGGGCCTGCCCCTTTGGGGGAGACCCAGTACTTC. It translates to CASSPGPAPLGETQYF.

This rearrangement joins TRBV5-4 to TRBJ1-2; no clear D gene. Trimming left V 2 bases short and J 10 bases short, with 18 bases between. In germline, CDR1 is SGHNT, CDR2 YYREEE (reference sequence). The CDR3 consists of 14 residues. DNA for the CDR3: TGTGCCAGCAGCTTCCAGAAAGATGTATCCCACTACACCTTC. Translated, it gives CASSFQKDVSHYTF.

The sample holds a few counts of this clone. The chain is built from TRBV18 and TRBJ1-1; 7 bases map to TRBD1. The CDR3 loop spans 17 amino acids. Trimming took 4 bases from V and 4 from J; bases not matched to a gene: 15. Germline V gives CDR1 KGHSH, CDR2 LQKENI. DNA for the CDR3: TGTGCCAGCTCACGCGGGGACAGTTTTGGATGGGGCACTGAAGCTTTCTTT. This gives the protein CASSRGDSFGWGTEAFF.

This clone is judged medium-sized (0.01 to 0.1%). The genes are TRBV30 and TRBJ1-2; D remains ambiguous. The CDR3 is 11 residues long. Germline loops: CDR1 GTSNPN, CDR2 SVGIG (reference sequence). Trimming took off 7 bases at V and 8 bases at J, with 14 bases between the two ends. CDR3 residues: CASSIGRGYTF. The CDR3 nucleotides read TGTGCCTCCTCGATTGGAAGGGGCTACACCTTC.

This rearrangement joins TRBV19 to TRBJ1-2; 8 positions agree with TRBD1. Germline CDR1 reads LNHDA; CDR2 reads SQIVND (reference sequence). The V gene end was trimmed by 5 bases and the J gene end by 7 bases; junction bases not matched to a gene: 9. This CDR3 comprises 14 residues. DNA of the CDR3: TGTGCCAGTAGTTCGGTAGACAGGGGCGCTGGCTACACCTTC. Its protein product is CASSSVDRGAGYTF. Variable domain in full (rest from reference TRBV19 and TRBJ1-2): DGGITQSPKYLFRKEGQNVTLSCEQNLNHDAMYWYRQDPGQGLRLIYYSQIVNDFQKGDIAEGYSVSREKKESFPLTVTSAQKNPTAFYLCASSSVDRGAGYTFGSGTRLTVV.

The V gene is TRBV6-1, the J gene TRBJ1-1; 7 positions agree with TRBD1. Germline V gene data show CDR1 as MNHNS and CDR2 as SASEGT. CDR3 length equals 13 residues. V lost 6 bases to trimming and J lost 3 bases; unmatched junction nucleotides: 4. The CDR3 reads CASRRQGYTEAFF. DNA of the CDR3: TGTGCCAGCAGGAGACAGGGTTACACTGAAGCTTTCTTT.

The rearrangement joins TRBV6-1 to TRBJ2-1, with D possibly matching TRBD1 (6 bases). Germline V gene sequence: CDR1 MNHNS, CDR2 SASEGT. The CDR3 is 15 residues long. V gave up 6 bases and J gave up 0 bases, with 12 bases separating them. CDR3 sequence: CASRFSRGSYNEQFF. CDR3 DNA sequence: TGTGCCAGCAGATTTTCCAGGGGCTCCTACAATGAGCAGTTCTTC.

This sequence joins TRBV30 and TRBJ1-1; unclear D gene. The length of the CDR3 is 12 residues. Per the germline V gene, CDR1 is GTSNPN and CDR2 is SVGIG (reference sequence). The CDR3: CARAQVNTEAFF. The CDR3 DNA sequence: TGTGCACGAGCCCAGGTGAACACTGAAGCTTTCTTT.

The rearrangement links TRBV5-1 to TRBJ1-2; unclear D gene. Germline CDR1 and CDR2: SGHRS and YFSETQ. The CDR3 runs to 13 residues. Trimming took off 2 bases at V and 8 bases at J, with 13 bases between the two ends. The CDR3 loop is CASSLDPNLGYTF. CDR3 nucleotide sequence: TGCGCCAGCAGCTTAGACCCTAACCTGGGCTACACCTTC.

This clone was found a few times. V usage is TRBV10-3 and J usage is TRBJ2-7, with D possibly being TRBD1 (6 bases). CDR3 length: 12 amino acids. Germline-derived CDR1 and CDR2 are ENHRY and SYGVKD. Between the trimmed V and J ends, which lost 11 bases and 4 bases, there was a span of 15 bases. This CDR3 reads CASMGAEYEQYF. The CDR3 nucleotides are TGTGCCTCGATGGGGGCCGAGTACGAGCAGTACTTC.

This clone was detected a few times. The gene calls are TRBV9 and TRBJ1-3, with TRBD1 identical over 8 bases. The CDR3 loop spans 17 amino acids. The germline CDR1 and CDR2 sequences are SGDLS and YYNGEE. The junction had 10 bases not matched to a gene; V was cut back by 3 bases and J by 2 bases. The CDR3 nucleotides are TGTGCCAGCAGCGCCGCCCTGCAGGGGGCGGCTGGAAACACCATATATTTT. This translates into CASSAALQGAAGNTIYF.